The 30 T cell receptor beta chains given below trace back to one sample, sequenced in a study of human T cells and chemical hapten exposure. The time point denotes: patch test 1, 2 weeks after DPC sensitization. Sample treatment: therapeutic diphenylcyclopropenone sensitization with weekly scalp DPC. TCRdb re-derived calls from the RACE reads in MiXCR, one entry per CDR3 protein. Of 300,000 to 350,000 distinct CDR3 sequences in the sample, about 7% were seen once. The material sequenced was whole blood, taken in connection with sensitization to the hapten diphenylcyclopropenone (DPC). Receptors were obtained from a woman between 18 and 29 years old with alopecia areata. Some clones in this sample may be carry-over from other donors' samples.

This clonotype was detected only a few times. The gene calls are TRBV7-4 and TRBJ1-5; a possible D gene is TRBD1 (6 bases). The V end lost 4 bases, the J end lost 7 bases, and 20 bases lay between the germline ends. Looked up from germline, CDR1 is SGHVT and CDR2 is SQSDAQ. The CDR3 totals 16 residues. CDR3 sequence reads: CASSSVVRGSGQPQHF. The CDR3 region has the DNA TGTGCCAGCAGCTCGGTTGTCAGGGGCTCAGGGCAGCCCCAGCATTTT.

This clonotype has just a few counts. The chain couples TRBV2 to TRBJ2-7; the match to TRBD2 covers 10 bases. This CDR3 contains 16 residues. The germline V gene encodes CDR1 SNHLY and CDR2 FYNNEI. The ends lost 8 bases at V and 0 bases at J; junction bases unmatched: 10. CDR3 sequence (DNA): TGTGCCAGCGGGACTAGCGCGCCAGAAATCTCCTACGAGCAGTACTTC. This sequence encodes CASGTSAPEISYEQYF.

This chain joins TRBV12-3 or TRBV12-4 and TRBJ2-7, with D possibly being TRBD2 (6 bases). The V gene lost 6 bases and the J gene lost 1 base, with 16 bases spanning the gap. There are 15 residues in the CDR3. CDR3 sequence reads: CASSPGTGWSYEQYF. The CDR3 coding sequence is TGTGCCAGCAGCCCCGGGACTGGGTGGTCCTACGAGCAGTACTTC.

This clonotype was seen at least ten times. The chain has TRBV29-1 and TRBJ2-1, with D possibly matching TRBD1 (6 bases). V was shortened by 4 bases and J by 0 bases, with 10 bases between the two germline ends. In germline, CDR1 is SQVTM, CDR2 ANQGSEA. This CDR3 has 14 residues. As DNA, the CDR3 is TGCAGCGTTGTAGGGACAAGCTCCTACAATGAGCAGTTCTTC. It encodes CSVVGTSSYNEQFF.

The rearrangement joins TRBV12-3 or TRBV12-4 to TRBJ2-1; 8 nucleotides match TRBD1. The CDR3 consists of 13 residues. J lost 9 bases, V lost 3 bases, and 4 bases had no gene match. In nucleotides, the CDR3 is TGTGCCAGCAGTTTCATACAGGGGGGTGAGCAGTTCTTC. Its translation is CASSFIQGGEQFF.

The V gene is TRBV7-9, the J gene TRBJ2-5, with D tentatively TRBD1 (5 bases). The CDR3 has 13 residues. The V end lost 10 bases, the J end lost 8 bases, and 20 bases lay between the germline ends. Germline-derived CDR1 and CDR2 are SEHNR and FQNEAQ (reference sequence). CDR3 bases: TGTGCCACCCAGGGCAGGTCAACGGAAACCCAGTACTTC. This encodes CATQGRSTETQYF.

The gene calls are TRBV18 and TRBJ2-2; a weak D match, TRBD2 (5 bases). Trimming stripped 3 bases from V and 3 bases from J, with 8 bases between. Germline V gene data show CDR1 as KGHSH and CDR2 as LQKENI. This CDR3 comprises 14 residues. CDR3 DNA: TGTGCCAGCTCACCTTTGAGGGACACCGGGGAGCTGTTTTTT. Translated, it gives CASSPLRDTGELFF.

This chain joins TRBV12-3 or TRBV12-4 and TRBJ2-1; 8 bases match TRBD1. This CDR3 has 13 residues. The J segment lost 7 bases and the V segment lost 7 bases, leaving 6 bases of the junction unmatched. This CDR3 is CASTRTGGNEQFF. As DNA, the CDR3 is TGTGCCAGCACCAGAACAGGGGGGAATGAGCAGTTCTTC.

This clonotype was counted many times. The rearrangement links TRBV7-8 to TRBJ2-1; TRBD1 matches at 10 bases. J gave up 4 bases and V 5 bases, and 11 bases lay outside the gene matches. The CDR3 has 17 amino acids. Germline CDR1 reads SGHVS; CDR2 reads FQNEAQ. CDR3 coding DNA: TGTGCCAGCAGCCGGAGCGTGGGGACAGGGGCATACAATGAGCAGTTCTTC. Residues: CASSRSVGTGAYNEQFF.

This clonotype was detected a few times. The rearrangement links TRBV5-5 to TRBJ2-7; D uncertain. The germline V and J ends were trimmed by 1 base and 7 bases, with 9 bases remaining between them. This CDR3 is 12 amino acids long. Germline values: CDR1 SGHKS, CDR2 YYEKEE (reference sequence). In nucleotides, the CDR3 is TGTGCCAGCAGCTTGATCGTTGGGGAGCAGTACTTC. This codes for CASSLIVGEQYF.

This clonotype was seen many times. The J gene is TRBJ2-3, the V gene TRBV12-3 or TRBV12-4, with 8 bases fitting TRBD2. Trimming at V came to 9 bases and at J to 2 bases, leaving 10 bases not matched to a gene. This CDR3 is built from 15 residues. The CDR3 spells CASRPGAGVTDTQYF. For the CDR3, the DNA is TGTGCCAGTAGACCTGGAGCGGGGGTCACAGATACGCAGTATTTT.

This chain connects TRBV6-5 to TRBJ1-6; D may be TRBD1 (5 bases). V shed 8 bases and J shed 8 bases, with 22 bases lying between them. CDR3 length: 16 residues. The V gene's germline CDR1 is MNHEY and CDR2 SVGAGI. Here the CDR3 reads CASQVYFAGKDSPLHF. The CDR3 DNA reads TGTGCCAGCCAAGTTTATTTTGCAGGGAAAGATTCACCCCTCCACTTT.

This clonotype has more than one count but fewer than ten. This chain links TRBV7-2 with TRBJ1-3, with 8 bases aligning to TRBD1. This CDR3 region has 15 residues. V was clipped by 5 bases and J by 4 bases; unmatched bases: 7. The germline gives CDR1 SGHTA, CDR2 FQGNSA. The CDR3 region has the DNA TGTGCCAGCAGCCCGACAGGGGTTGCCGGAAACACCATATATTTT. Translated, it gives CASSPTGVAGNTIYF.

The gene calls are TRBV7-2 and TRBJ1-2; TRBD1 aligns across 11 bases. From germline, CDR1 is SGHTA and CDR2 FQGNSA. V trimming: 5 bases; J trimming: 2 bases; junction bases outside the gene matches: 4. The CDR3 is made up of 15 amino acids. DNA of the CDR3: TGTGCCAGCAGCCGCGGACAGGGGGCAAACTATGGCTACACCTTC. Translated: CASSRGQGANYGYTF.

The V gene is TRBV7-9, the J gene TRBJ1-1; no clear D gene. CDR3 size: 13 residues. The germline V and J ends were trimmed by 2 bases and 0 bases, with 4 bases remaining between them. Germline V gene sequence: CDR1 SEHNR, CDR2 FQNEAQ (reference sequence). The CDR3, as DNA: TGTGCCAGCAGCTTATTCTTGAACACTGAAGCTTTCTTT. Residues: CASSLFLNTEAFF.

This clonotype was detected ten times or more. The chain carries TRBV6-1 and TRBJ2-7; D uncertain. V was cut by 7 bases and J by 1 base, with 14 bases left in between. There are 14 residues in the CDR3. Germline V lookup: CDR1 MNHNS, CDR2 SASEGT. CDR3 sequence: CASNQIGKSYEQYF. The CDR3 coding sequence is TGTGCCAGCAATCAGATCGGCAAATCCTACGAGCAGTACTTC.

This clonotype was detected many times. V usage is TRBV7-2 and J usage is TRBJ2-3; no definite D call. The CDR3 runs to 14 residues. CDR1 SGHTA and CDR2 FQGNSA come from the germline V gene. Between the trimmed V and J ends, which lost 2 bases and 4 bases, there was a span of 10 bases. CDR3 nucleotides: TGTGCCAGCAGCTTAATCCTAGGTCCAGATACGCAGTATTTT. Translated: CASSLILGPDTQYF.

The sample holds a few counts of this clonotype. The CDR3 spells CSARDGLSSYNSPLHF. The DNA of the CDR3 is TGCAGTGCTAGGGATGGCCTGAGCTCCTATAATTCACCCCTCCACTTT. The chain recombines TRBV20-1 with TRBJ1-6; D is undetermined. From germline, CDR1 is DFQATT and CDR2 SNEGSKA (reference sequence). V dropped 3 bases and J dropped 0 bases, with 12 bases sitting between them. The CDR3 is made up of 16 amino acids.

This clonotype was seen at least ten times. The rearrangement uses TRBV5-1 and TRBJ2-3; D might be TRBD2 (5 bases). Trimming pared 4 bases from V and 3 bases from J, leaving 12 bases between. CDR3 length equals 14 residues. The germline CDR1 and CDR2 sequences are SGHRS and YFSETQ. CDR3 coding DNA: TGCGCCAGCAGCCGTGGAGGACGTACAGATACGCAGTATTTT. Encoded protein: CASSRGGRTDTQYF.

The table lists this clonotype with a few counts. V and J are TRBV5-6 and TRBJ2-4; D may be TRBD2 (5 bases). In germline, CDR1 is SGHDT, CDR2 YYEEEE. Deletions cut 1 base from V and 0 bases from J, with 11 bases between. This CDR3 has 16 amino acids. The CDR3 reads CASSLFGGLAKNIQYF. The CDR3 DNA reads TGTGCCAGCAGCTTGTTTGGAGGATTAGCCAAAAACATTCAGTACTTC. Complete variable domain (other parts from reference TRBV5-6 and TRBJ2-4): DAGVTQSPTHLIKTRGQQVTLRCSPKSGHDTVSWYQQALGQGPQFIFQYYEEEERQRGNFPDRFSGHQFPNYSSELNVNALLLGDSALYLCASSLFGGLAKNIQYFGAGTRLSVL.

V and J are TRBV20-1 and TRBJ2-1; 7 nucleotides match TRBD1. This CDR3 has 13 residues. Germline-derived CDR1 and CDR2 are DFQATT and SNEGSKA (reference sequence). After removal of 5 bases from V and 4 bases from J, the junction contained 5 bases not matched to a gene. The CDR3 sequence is CSAWGQSYNEQFF. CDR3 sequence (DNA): TGCAGTGCTTGGGGACAGTCATACAATGAGCAGTTCTTC.

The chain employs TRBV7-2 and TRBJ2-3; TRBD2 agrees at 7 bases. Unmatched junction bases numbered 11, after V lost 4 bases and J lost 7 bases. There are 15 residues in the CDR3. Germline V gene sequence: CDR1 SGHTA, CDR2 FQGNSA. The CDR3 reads CASSSVGAGLNTQYF. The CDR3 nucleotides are TGTGCCAGCAGCTCGGTGGGAGCGGGGCTAAATACGCAGTATTTT.

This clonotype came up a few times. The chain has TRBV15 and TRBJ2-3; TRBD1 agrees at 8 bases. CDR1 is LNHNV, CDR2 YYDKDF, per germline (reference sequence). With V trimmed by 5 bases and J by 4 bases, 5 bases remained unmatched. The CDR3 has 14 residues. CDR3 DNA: TGTGCCACCAGCCAGGGGGCGATTTCAGATACGCAGTATTTT. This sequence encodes CATSQGAISDTQYF.

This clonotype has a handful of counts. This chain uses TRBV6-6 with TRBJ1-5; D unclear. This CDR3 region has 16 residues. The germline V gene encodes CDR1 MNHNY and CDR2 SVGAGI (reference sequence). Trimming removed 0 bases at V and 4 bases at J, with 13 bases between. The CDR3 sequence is CASSYSEGRRNQPQHF. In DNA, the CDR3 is TGTGCCAGCAGTTACTCCGAGGGAAGGAGAAATCAGCCCCAGCATTTT.

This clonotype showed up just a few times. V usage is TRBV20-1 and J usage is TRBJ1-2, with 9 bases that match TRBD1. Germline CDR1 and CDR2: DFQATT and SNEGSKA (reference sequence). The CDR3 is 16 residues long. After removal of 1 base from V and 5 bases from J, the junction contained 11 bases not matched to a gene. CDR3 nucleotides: TGCAGTGCTAGAGCCCCGGACAGGGGAGGAAAGTATGGCTACACCTTC. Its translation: CSARAPDRGGKYGYTF.

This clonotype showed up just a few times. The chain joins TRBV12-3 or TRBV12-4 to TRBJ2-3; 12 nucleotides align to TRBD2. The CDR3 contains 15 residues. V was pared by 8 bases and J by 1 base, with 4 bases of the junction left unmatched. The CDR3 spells CASGASGGGTDTQYF. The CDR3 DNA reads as TGTGCCAGCGGGGCTAGCGGGGGGGGCACAGATACGCAGTATTTT.

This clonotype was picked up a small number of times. This CDR3 is CASSLGPLGSYEQYF. As DNA, the CDR3 is TGTGCCAGCAGTTTAGGCCCGCTAGGCTCCTACGAGCAGTACTTC. The chain combines TRBV28 with TRBJ2-7; no clear D gene. V dropped 2 bases and J dropped 0 bases, with 11 bases sitting between them. Germline assignment: CDR1 MDHEN and CDR2 SYDVKM. The CDR3 has 15 amino acids.

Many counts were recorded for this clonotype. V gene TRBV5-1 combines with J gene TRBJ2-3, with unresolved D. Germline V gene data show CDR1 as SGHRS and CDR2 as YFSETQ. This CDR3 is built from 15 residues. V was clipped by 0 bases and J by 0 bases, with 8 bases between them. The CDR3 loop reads CASSLEVSSTDTQYF. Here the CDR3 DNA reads TGCGCCAGCAGCTTGGAAGTTTCTAGCACAGATACGCAGTATTTT.

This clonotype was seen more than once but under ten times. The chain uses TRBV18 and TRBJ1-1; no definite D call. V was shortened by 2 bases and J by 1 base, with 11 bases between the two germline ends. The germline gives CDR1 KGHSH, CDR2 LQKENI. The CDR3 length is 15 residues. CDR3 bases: TGTGCCAGCTCACCAGGACGGAGTAAGAACACTGAAGCTTTCTTT. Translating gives CASSPGRSKNTEAFF.

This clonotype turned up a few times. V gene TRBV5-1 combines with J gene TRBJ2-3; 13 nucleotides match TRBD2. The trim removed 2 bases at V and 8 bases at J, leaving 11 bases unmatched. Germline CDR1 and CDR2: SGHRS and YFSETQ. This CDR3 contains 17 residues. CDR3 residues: CASSFGLAGEAGGTQYF. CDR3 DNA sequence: TGCGCCAGCAGCTTTGGACTAGCGGGGGAAGCTGGGGGTACGCAGTATTTT. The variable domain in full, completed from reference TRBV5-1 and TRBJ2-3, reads KAGVTQTPRYLIKTRGQQVTLSCSPISGHRSVSWYQQTPGQGLQFLFEYFSETQRNKGNFPGRFSGRQFSNSRSEMNVSTLELGDSALYLCASSFGLAGEAGGTQYFGPGTRLTVL.